This TCR beta chain was sequenced in a study of shared clonotypes between healthy human individuals. Study conclusions and caveats: Generation of non-shared clonotypes was less probable than generation of clonotypes shared by all four donors.

The authors' processing: Sequence data from immunoSEQ were junction-only and lacked quality scores; consequently, filtering differed. TCRdb's table, derived via immunoSEQ multiplex PCR, lists solely in-frame clones and lacks some. For V, J and clone size, that table is used; D and trimming come from the DNA. Of 2 million to 2.5 million clones in the sample, over 90% were seen once. V lost 0 bases, J lost 1 base, and 8 bases lay in between. Germline values: CDR1 MRHNA, CDR2 SNTAGT. This CDR3 region has 15 residues. Researchers partitioned CD4+ cells into CD45RA+ naive and CD45RA-negative memory subsets. Points on this clone: Its antigen is still unknown. Other nucleotide sequences from this sample produce the same CDR3.

The sequence was collected from a man younger than 35 in good health. Some clones in this sample may be carry-over from other donors' samples. The sequenced sample was naive CD4+ T cells from PBMCs. The sample's subset: CD45RA+ positively selected. The V gene is TRBV6-4, the J gene TRBJ2-3; D call uncertain. The CDR3 region is CASSDSGLGTDTQYF. The CDR3 bases are TGTGCCAGCAGTGACTCAGGTTTGGGCACAGATACGCAGTATTTT.